This T cell receptor (beta chain) emerged from a study of beta chain features in type 1 diabetes. Study-wide findings and caveats: Compared to healthy donors, patients appeared to have naive, central memory and Treg TCRB repertoires that were more alike. In every one of the four CD4+ subsets, TCRB CDR3s were moderately but significantly shorter in Type 1 diabetes patients.

In germline, CDR1 is SGHTA, CDR2 FQGNSA. CDR3 length: 14 amino acids. The V end lost 2 bases, the J end lost 7 bases, and 14 bases lay between the germline ends. As concerns this clone: Antigen: not known.

Sequencing targeted expressed TCRB transcripts, as all isolated RNA had been reverse transcribed. This table comes from immunoSEQ multiplex PCR, and its TCRdb copy is limited to in-frame clones, with some not included. The table shows about 650,000 clones, with roughly 12% occurring only once. The chain carries TRBV7-2 and TRBJ1-2, with unresolved D. The specimen was naive CD4+ T cells from blood. This receptor was obtained from a man aged 30 to 39 with type 1 diabetes. For the CDR3, the DNA is TGTGCCAGCAGCTTAAGAGTCAGCCGGGGTGGCTACACCTTC. This gives the protein CASSLRVSRGGYTF.